This section outlines one T cell receptor (beta chain) sequence together with its context. The antigen remains unidentified. The source of the sample is a study of cytomegalovirus exposure and HLA in healthy donors. The wider study: Of all 398 donors who were genotyped, 75% to 85% belonged to the Caucasian-associated ancestry cluster. The study, taken as a whole, reports: Certain sequence variants were highly shared and formed a cluster, and this cluster was likely a sequencing artifact.

The germline gives CDR1 DFQATT, CDR2 SNEGSKA (reference sequence). The CDR3 contains 11 residues. Trimming removed 6 bases at V and 14 bases at J, with 17 bases between. The PCR ran on 60 Vbeta and 13 Jbeta primers. TCRdb's table, derived via immunoSEQ multiplex PCR, lists solely in-frame clones and lacks some. This table holds some 140,000 clones, roughly 80% found once. The sample consisted of PBMCs. This sequence originates from a female donor in good health and CMV-seronegative. V and J are TRBV20-1 and TRBJ2-1; possibly TRBD1 for D (5 bases). CDR3 sequence reads: CSAPRQGIEFF. Here the CDR3 DNA reads TGCAGTGCGCCGCGGCAGGGAATTGAGTTCTTC.